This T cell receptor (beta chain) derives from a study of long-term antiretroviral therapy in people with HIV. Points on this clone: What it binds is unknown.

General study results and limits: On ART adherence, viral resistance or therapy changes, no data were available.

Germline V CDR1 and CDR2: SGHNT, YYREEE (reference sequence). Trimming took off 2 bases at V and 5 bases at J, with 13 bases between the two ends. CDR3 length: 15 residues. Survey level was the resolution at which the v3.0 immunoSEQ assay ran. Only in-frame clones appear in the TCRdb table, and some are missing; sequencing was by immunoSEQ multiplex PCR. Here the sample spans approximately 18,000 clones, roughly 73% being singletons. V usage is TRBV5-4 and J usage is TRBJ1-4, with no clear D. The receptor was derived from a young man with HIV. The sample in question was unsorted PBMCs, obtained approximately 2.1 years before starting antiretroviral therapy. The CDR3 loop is CASSFALGSNEKLFF. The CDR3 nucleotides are TGTGCCAGCAGCTTCGCTCTGGGGTCAAATGAAAAACTGTTTTTT.